These 2 T cell receptor beta chains originate from one sample sequenced in a study of siplizumab effects on memory and regulatory T cells. Data came from immunoSEQ multiplex PCR; TCRdb stores just in-frame clones and leaves some out. The top ten clones hold less than 0.55% of a sample with around 65,000 clones, around 79% of them seen once. The sample consisted of memory CD4+ T cells sorted from blood. The source of these receptors is a human donor in good health.

This chain connects TRBV7-2 to TRBJ1-6; D remains ambiguous. The CDR3 is made up of 13 amino acids. From germline, CDR1 is SGHTA and CDR2 FQGNSA. With 1 base removed from V and 7 bases from J, the gap between germline ends came to 5 bases. The CDR3 DNA reads TGTGCCAGCAGCTTAGAACACAATTCACCCCTCCACTTT. This codes for CASSLEHNSPLHF.

This clone was recorded only once. The rearrangement joins TRBV4-1 to TRBJ2-5, with TRBD2 as a possible D gene (7 bases). V lost 5 bases and J 4 bases, leaving 11 bases between the germline ends. Germline CDR1 reads MGHRA; CDR2 reads YSYEKL. This CDR3 is built from 13 residues. DNA for the CDR3: TGCGCCAGCAGCTTGGGGGGGGCAGAGACCCAGTACTTC. It yields the protein CASSLGGAETQYF.